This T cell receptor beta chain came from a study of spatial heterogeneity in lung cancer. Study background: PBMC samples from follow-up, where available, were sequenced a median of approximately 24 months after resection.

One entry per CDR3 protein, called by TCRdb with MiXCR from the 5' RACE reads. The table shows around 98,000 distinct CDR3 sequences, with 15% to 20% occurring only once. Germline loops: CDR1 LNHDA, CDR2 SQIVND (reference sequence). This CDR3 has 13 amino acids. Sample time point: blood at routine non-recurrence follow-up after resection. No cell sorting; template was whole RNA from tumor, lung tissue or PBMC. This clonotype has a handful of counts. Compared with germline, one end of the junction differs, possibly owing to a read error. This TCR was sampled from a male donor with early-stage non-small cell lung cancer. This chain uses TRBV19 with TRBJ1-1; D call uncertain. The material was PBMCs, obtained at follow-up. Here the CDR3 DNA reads TGTGCTAGTAGGACCCCCCAATTGGTTGAAGCTTTCTTT. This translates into CASRTPQLVEAFF. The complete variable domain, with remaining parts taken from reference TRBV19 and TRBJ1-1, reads DGGITQSPKYLFRKEGQNVTLSCEQNLNHDAMYWYRQDPGQGLRLIYYSQIVNDFQKGDIAEGYSVSREKKESFPLTVTSAQKNPTAFYLCASRTPQLVEAFFGQGTRLTVV.